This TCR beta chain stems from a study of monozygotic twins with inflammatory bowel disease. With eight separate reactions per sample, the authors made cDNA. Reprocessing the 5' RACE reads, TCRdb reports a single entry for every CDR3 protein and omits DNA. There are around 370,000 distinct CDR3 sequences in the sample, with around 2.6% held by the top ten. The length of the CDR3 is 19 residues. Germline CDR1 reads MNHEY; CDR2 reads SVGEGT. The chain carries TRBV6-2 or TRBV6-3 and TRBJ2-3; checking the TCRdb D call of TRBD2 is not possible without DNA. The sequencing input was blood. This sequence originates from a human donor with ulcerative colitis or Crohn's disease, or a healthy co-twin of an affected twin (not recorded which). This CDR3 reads CASGWDMVAGSSSTDTQYF.